These T cell receptor beta chains were read from a single sample in a study of T cells in Graves' hyperthyroidism and ophthalmopathy. A single record per CDR3 protein comes from TCRdb applying MiXCR to the multiplex PCR reads. The sample carries 450,000 to 600,000 distinct CDR3 sequences, 20% recorded once. The sample taken for sequencing was blood. These receptors were taken from a man between 40 and 49 years old with Graves' ophthalmopathy. Each CDR3 is given with its conserved first and last residue. Each record gives: J gene, clone size, V gene, D gene, CDR3 DNA, CDR3 protein. The D gene is left open where the match is weak. The size entry is marked missing in some rows and otherwise reads once, few, many or a size class.

J: TRBJ1-1; size: few; V: TRBV6-4; D: .; DNA: TGTGCCAGCAGTGTTGGGGCAGGCACTGAAGCTTTCTTT; CDR3: CASSVGAGTEAFF
J: TRBJ2-2; size: many; V: TRBV6-2/TRBV6-3; D: TRBD2; DNA: TGTGCCAGCAGTGACGGACTAGCGGGGGCAAACACCGGGGAGCTGTTTTTT; CDR3: CASSDGLAGANTGELFF
J: TRBJ2-7; size: many; V: TRBV12-3/TRBV12-4; D: .; DNA: TGTGCCAGCAGTCTCTGGAGGTTCAGGGGACCTACCTACGAGCAGTACTTC; CDR3: CASSLWRFRGPTYEQYF
J: TRBJ1-2; size: few; V: TRBV20-1; D: TRBD1; DNA: TGCAGTGCTCCGACAGGGGGCGATGGCTACACCTTC; CDR3: CSAPTGGDGYTF
J: TRBJ2-1; size: few; V: TRBV20-1; D: TRBD2; DNA: TGCAGCAGTGCTAGAAGTACTAGCGGGAGGGACAATGAGCAGTTCTTC; CDR3: CSSARSTSGRDNEQFF
J: TRBJ2-7; size: .; V: TRBV10-3; D: .; DNA: TGTGCCACCAGGAGGGAGGCCTACGAGCAGTACTTC; CDR3: CATRREAYEQYF
J: TRBJ2-7; size: many; V: TRBV27; D: .; DNA: TGTGCCAGCAGTTTAATAGGGACGGCTGGCTACGAGCAGTACTTC; CDR3: CASSLIGTAGYEQYF
J: TRBJ2-5; size: few; V: TRBV27; D: TRBD2; DNA: TGTGCCAGCAGGCTAGCGGGGTCCCAAGAGACCCAGTACTTC; CDR3: CASRLAGSQETQYF
J: TRBJ2-7; size: .; V: TRBV10-3; D: .; DNA: TGTGCCATCAGTGGAGGGGTCTACGAGCAGTACTTC; CDR3: CAISGGVYEQYF
J: TRBJ2-1; size: many; V: TRBV7-6; D: TRBD2; DNA: TGTGCCACCCACCGGGGGGGCGCTTACAATGAGCAGTTCTTC; CDR3: CATHRGGAYNEQFF
J: TRBJ2-5; size: many; V: TRBV28; D: TRBD1; DNA: TGTGCCAGCAGTCCTTGGACAGGGTCTCAAGAGACCCAGTACTTC; CDR3: CASSPWTGSQETQYF
J: TRBJ1-5; size: many; V: TRBV2; D: .; DNA: TGTGCCAGCAGTCCCCCTCCCGAGCGGGGTCAGCCCCAGCATTTT; CDR3: CASSPPPERGQPQHF
J: TRBJ1-5; size: few; V: TRBV24-1; D: TRBD1; DNA: TGTGCCACCAGTGATGACAGGGGTGAAAATCAGCCCCAGCATTTT; CDR3: CATSDDRGENQPQHF
J: TRBJ2-1; size: many; V: TRBV28; D: .; DNA: TGTGCCAGCAACCTCCGTGGGGGCCCGAGGAATGAGCAGTTCTTC; CDR3: CASNLRGGPRNEQFF
J: TRBJ2-3; size: .; V: TRBV9; D: .; DNA: TGTGCCAGCAGCGTAGGCCCAGCGCAAGATACGCAGTATTTT; CDR3: CASSVGPAQDTQYF
J: TRBJ2-5; size: many; V: TRBV11-3; D: TRBD2; DNA: TGTGCCAGCAGCTCCCGCCAGCAGCGGGGGCACCAAGAGACCCAGTACTTC; CDR3: CASSSRQQRGHQETQYF
J: TRBJ2-7; size: many; V: TRBV5-5; D: .; DNA: TGTGCCAGCAGCTTCGGGGGCGGTCACTACGAGCAGTACTTC; CDR3: CASSFGGGHYEQYF
J: TRBJ1-2; size: few; V: TRBV7-3; D: .; DNA: TGTGCCAGCAGCTTAAGGGAGCTAACAACGATAGACTATGGCTACACCTTC; CDR3: CASSLRELTTIDYGYTF
J: TRBJ2-2; size: .; V: TRBV5-1; D: TRBD2; DNA: TGCGCCAGCAGCTTGGTTCCGGGACTAGATACCGGGGAGCTGTTTTTT; CDR3: CASSLVPGLDTGELFF
J: TRBJ2-7; size: .; V: TRBV19; D: .; DNA: TGTGCCAGTAGTATAGATGCAGGGGTGGGAATCCCCTACGAGCAGTACTTC; CDR3: CASSIDAGVGIPYEQYF
J: TRBJ2-1; size: few; V: TRBV18; D: TRBD2; DNA: TGTGCCAGCTCACCATTAGCGGGAGAGGGTGAGCAGTTCTTC; CDR3: CASSPLAGEGEQFF
J: TRBJ2-7; size: many; V: TRBV20-1; D: .; DNA: TGCAGTGCTTACGGGCAGCTTTTGTCCTACGAGCAGTACTTC; CDR3: CSAYGQLLSYEQYF
J: TRBJ2-3; size: many; V: TRBV5-1; D: TRBD1; DNA: TGCGCCAGCAGCCCGGAGGGCACAGGGGGGCAGTATTTT; CDR3: CASSPEGTGGQYF
J: TRBJ2-7; size: few; V: TRBV5-6; D: .; DNA: TGTGCCAGCAGCTACACCGGGACATACTACGAGCAGTACTTC; CDR3: CASSYTGTYYEQYF